This T cell receptor (beta chain) was documented in a study of blood T cell repertoires in COVID-19. Overall study: Some COVID-19 samples were acute and others convalescent; all came from the United States, Italy and Spain. PBMCs, B-cell-depleted T cells, or T cells were the source of the cDNA or gDNA that made up the material.

In the original processing: Amplification of reference gene primers was used by the study to estimate nucleated cell counts. The repertoire was sequenced with immunoSEQ multiplex PCR; TCRdb's copy has only in-frame clones and lacks some. The DNA was the basis for D and trimming; V, J and clone size are from that table. The profile shows 78,000 or so clones, 87% of them singletons. The germline V and J ends were trimmed by 8 bases and 3 bases, with 16 bases remaining between them. The germline gives CDR1 GTSNPN, CDR2 SVGIG (reference sequence). This CDR3 has 14 residues. This chain connects TRBV30 to TRBJ1-4; tentatively, D is TRBD1 (5 bases). This TCR derives from a woman aged 50 to 60 with acute or convalescent COVID-19. Sequenced sample: peripheral blood. The CDR3 is CARGDPGANEKLFF. CDR3 nucleotides: TGTGCCCGGGGTGATCCGGGGGCTAATGAAAAACTGTTTTTT.